These 10 T cell receptor beta chains were all obtained from the same sample, sequenced in a study of OX40 agonist ivuxolimab in advanced cancers. Using immunoSEQ multiplex PCR, the repertoire was profiled, and TCRdb retains in-frame clones only, with some absent. Of around 40,000 clones in the sample, roughly 86% were seen once. The sample was CD4+ or CD8+ T cells sorted from blood, taken in a trial of the OX40 agonist ivuxolimab. These receptors came from an adult with an advanced solid tumor such as melanoma, head and neck, liver or kidney cancer.

The V call is TRBV30, the J call TRBJ1-5; 8 bases align to TRBD1. Germline values: CDR1 GTSNPN, CDR2 SVGIG (reference sequence). This CDR3 is built from 14 residues. Germline trimming cut 2 bases from V and 6 bases from J; bases unmatched to any gene: 6. The DNA for the CDR3 is TGTGCCTGGAGTAGGGCAGGGGGCCTTCAGCCCCAGCATTTT. It yields the protein CAWSRAGGLQPQHF. Variable domain in full (rest from reference TRBV30 and TRBJ1-5): SQTIHQWPATLVQPVGSPLSLECTVEGTSNPNLYWYRQAAGRGLQLLFYSVGIGQISSEVPQNLSASRPQDRQFILSSKKLLLSDSGFYLCAWSRAGGLQPQHFGDGTRLSIL.

This sequence joins TRBV21-1 and TRBJ1-5. TRBV21-1 is flagged as a pseudogene. The CDR3 loop spans 15 amino acids. The CDR3 nucleotides are TGTGCCAGCAGCAAATGGGGGGGGAACGGTCAGCCCCAGCATTTT. This encodes CASSKWGGNGQPQHF.

The chain has TRBV11-1 and TRBJ1-1; TRBD1 might be the D (5 bases). This CDR3 has 15 amino acids. Germline V gives CDR1 SGHAT, CDR2 FQDESV (reference sequence). V lost 2 bases to trimming and J lost 1 base, with 11 bases between them. CDR3 coding DNA: TGTGCCAGCAGCTTAAGTCTGGGGACGAACACTGAAGCTTTCTTT. It yields the protein CASSLSLGTNTEAFF.

This clone occurred a few times. CDR3 in DNA: TGTGCCAGCAGGAACACGAACACTGAAGCTTTCTTT. Translation: CASRNTNTEAFF. The rearrangement links TRBV2 to TRBJ1-1; D gene unclear. Trimming removed 6 bases at V and 1 base at J, with 6 bases between. The V gene's germline CDR1 is SNHLY and CDR2 FYNNEI. The CDR3 length is 12 residues.

This clone has more than one count but fewer than ten. The chain carries TRBV7-8 and TRBJ1-1, with unresolved D. Trimming left V 5 bases short and J 1 base short, with 11 bases between. The length of the CDR3 is 14 residues. Germline V lookup: CDR1 SGHVS, CDR2 FQNEAQ. The DNA for the CDR3 is TGTGCCAGCAGCCCTAGGACGGGGAACACTGAAGCTTTCTTT. As protein: CASSPRTGNTEAFF. Combining the CDR3 with reference TRBV7-8 and TRBJ1-1 gives the whole variable domain GAGVSQSPRYKVAKRGQDVALRCDPISGHVSLFWYQQALGQGPEFLTYFQNEAQLDKSGLPSDRFFAERPEGSVSTLKIQRTQQEDSAVYLCASSPRTGNTEAFFGQGTRLTVV.

V gene TRBV7-9 combines with J gene TRBJ2-1; the D is unclear. Trimming cost V 1 base and J 5 bases, with 9 bases left between them. Germline V gene sequence: CDR1 SEHNR, CDR2 FQNEAQ (reference sequence). This CDR3 spans 14 amino acids. The CDR3 sequence is CASSLGLSDNEQFF. The CDR3 DNA reads as TGTGCCAGCAGCTTAGGGCTCTCTGACAATGAGCAGTTCTTC.

V is TRBV9 and J is TRBJ2-3; the match to TRBD1 covers 10 bases. J was trimmed by 8 bases and V by 4 bases; bases with no gene match: 4. The CDR3 runs 13 residues. Germline V gives CDR1 SGDLS, CDR2 YYNGEE. CDR3 sequence reads: CASSPRTGGTQYF. Written as DNA, the CDR3 is TGTGCCAGCAGCCCCCGGACAGGGGGTACGCAGTATTTT.

The rearrangement uses TRBV7-3 and TRBJ2-3; D remains unclear. The CDR3 is 14 amino acids. The V and J ends lost 1 base and 4 bases respectively, with 9 bases between them. CDR1 and CDR2 (germline): SGHTA, FQGTGA. The DNA for the CDR3 is TGTGCCAGCAGCTTAAGCGTGGGCGCAGATACGCAGTATTTT. It yields the protein CASSLSVGADTQYF.

This clone was seen a handful of times. As DNA, the CDR3 is TGTGCCAGCACGGGTGCGACAGGCTTGAATGAAAAACTGTTTTTT. The encoded protein is CASTGATGLNEKLFF. This rearrangement joins TRBV2 to TRBJ1-4; D might be TRBD1 (6 bases). In germline, CDR1 is SNHLY, CDR2 FYNNEI. With 7 bases removed from V and 5 bases from J, the gap between germline ends came to 17 bases. CDR3 length: 15 amino acids. Full variable domain (outside the CDR3, taken from reference TRBV2 and TRBJ1-4): EPEVTQTPSHQVTQMGQEVILRCVPISNHLYFYWYRQILGQKVEFLVSFYNNEISEKSEIFDDQFSVERPDGSNFTLKIRSTKLEDSAMYFCASTGATGLNEKLFFGSGTQLSVL.

The chain joins TRBV10-3 to TRBJ2-1, with 9 bases aligning to TRBD2. Germline V gene lookup returns CDR1 ENHRY and CDR2 SYGVKD. The CDR3 has 15 amino acids. The V and J ends lost 10 bases and 6 bases, in that order; junction bases with no gene match: 13. The CDR3, as DNA: TGTGCCACCCGCCGGGCGGGGGGGCAGGGCAATGAGCAGTTCTTC. Protein product: CATRRAGGQGNEQFF.